The 10 T cell receptor beta chains given below trace back to one sample, sequenced in a study of T cells in Graves' hyperthyroidism and ophthalmopathy. Amplified regions were TCR beta CDR3 sequences from RNA transcripts. TCR CDR3 underwent first-round RT-PCR with the HTBI primer set. From the multiplex PCR reads, TCRdb called clonotypes with MiXCR, one entry per CDR3 protein. The sample records under 400,000 distinct CDR3 sequences, roughly a fifth being singletons. The sequencing input was blood. The receptors here all came from a woman aged 50 to 65 with Graves' hyperthyroidism.

This clonotype turned up a few times. DNA for the CDR3: TGTGCCAGCAGTTTATCAACCTCTCCCAGGATAAATGAGCAGTTCTTC. This encodes CASSLSTSPRINEQFF. J is TRBJ2-1 and V is TRBV27; D gene ambiguous. The CDR3 consists of 16 residues. V lost 0 bases, J lost 7 bases, and 16 bases lay in between. Germline V gene sequence: CDR1 MNHEY, CDR2 SMNVEV (reference sequence).

The CDR3 region is CASSKNTAGVGELFF. CDR3 nucleotide sequence: TGTGCCAGCAGTAAAAACACAGCGGGAGTCGGGGAGCTGTTTTTT. This rearrangement joins TRBV2 to TRBJ2-2; TRBD2 agrees at 8 bases. The CDR3 covers 15 residues. Germline V gives CDR1 SNHLY, CDR2 FYNNEI. Trimming at V came to 5 bases and at J to 7 bases, leaving 9 bases not matched to a gene.

The V call is TRBV9, the J call TRBJ1-3; a possible D gene is TRBD1 (5 bases). Germline CDR1 is SGDLS and CDR2 is YYNGEE. V lost 4 bases and J 1 base, leaving 15 bases between the germline ends. This CDR3 has 16 amino acids. The CDR3 region is CASSTSGQLSGNTIYF. The CDR3 DNA is TGTGCCAGCAGCACCAGCGGACAACTATCTGGAAACACCATATATTTT.

V usage is TRBV4-1 and J usage is TRBJ2-1, with 12 bases aligning to TRBD2. CDR1 and CDR2 (germline): MGHRA, YSYEKL. CDR3 length: 16 residues. V was clipped by 0 bases and J by 8 bases; unmatched bases: 5. In DNA, the CDR3 is TGCGCCAGCAGCCAAGACGCTAGCGGGAGGGCGGATGAGCAGTTCTTC. Protein: CASSQDASGRADEQFF.

The chain recombines TRBV5-1 with TRBJ2-2, with 9 nucleotides matching TRBD2. J gave up 2 bases and V 0 bases, and 8 bases lay outside the gene matches. The CDR3 runs 18 residues. Germline assignment: CDR1 SGHRS and CDR2 YFSETQ. In DNA, the CDR3 is TGCGCCAGCAGCTTGGGTTTAGCGGGAGTTGTAAACACCGGGGAGCTGTTTTTT. Residues: CASSLGLAGVVNTGELFF.

This clonotype was observed many times. The genes are TRBV5-5 and TRBJ2-5; 8 nucleotides match TRBD2. CDR3 length: 16 amino acids. Germline CDR1 reads SGHKS; CDR2 reads YYEKEE (reference sequence). V lost 3 bases to trimming and J lost 5 bases; unmatched junction nucleotides: 12. CDR3: CASSSWVAGPVETQYF. DNA for the CDR3: TGTGCCAGCAGCTCCTGGGTAGCGGGGCCCGTGGAGACCCAGTACTTC.

The V gene is TRBV7-9, the J gene TRBJ1-1, with 9 bases lining up with TRBD1. V trimming: 6 bases; J trimming: 1 base; junction bases outside the gene matches: 9. CDR3 length: 16 amino acids. Germline V gives CDR1 SEHNR, CDR2 FQNEAQ (reference sequence). CDR3 sequence: CASSQGPGQGNTEAFF. CDR3 DNA sequence: TGTGCCAGCAGTCAGGGGCCGGGACAGGGGAACACTGAAGCTTTCTTT.

This clonotype was seen only a few times. The chain is built from TRBV5-5 and TRBJ2-2; D might be TRBD2 (5 bases). This CDR3 is built from 15 residues. In germline, CDR1 is SGHKS, CDR2 YYEKEE (reference sequence). Trimming shortened V by 4 bases and J by 2 bases, and 12 bases separated the two germline ends. The CDR3 DNA sequence: TGTGCCAGCAGCCGCGGGTTGGATAACACCGGGGAGCTGTTTTTT. The encoded protein is CASSRGLDNTGELFF.

This chain uses TRBV20-1 with TRBJ1-2; perhaps TRBD1 as D (5 bases). Germline V gene data show CDR1 as DFQATT and CDR2 as SNEGSKA (reference sequence). Trimming removed 3 bases from V and 6 bases from J, with 8 bases in between. The CDR3 has 11 amino acids. The CDR3 DNA is TGCAGTGCTAGCGGAGGGGATGGCTACACCTTC. It codes for CSASGGDGYTF.

V and J are TRBV28 and TRBJ1-2; D might be TRBD1 (5 bases). V lost 2 bases and J 8 bases, leaving 15 bases between the germline ends. CDR1 and CDR2 (germline): MDHEN, SYDVKM. The CDR3 covers 14 residues. In DNA, the CDR3 is TGTGCCAGCAGTTTAACAGGCCGGCGGGGCGGCTACACCTTC. It specifies CASSLTGRRGGYTF.